This entry lists 25 T cell receptor beta chains sequenced from one sample in a study of OX40 agonist ivuxolimab in advanced cancers. The assay was immunoSEQ multiplex PCR, and TCRdb's table has in-frame clones only and misses some. In the table there are approximately 78,000 clones, about 88% of which are singletons. The material was CD4+ or CD8+ T cells sorted from blood, obtained in a trial of the OX40 agonist ivuxolimab. Source of these receptors: an adult with an advanced solid tumor such as melanoma, head and neck, liver or kidney cancer.

This rearrangement joins TRBV6-5 to TRBJ1-1; D is ambiguous. Germline CDR1 reads MNHEY; CDR2 reads SVGAGI. V lost 2 bases and J 5 bases, leaving 9 bases between the germline ends. The CDR3 covers 13 residues. CDR3 DNA sequence: TGTGCCAGCAGTTACCCGGCGGGAACTGAAGCTTTCTTT. Its protein is CASSYPAGTEAFF.

V gene TRBV4-1 combines with J gene TRBJ2-7; D gene uncertain. V was cut by 1 base and J by 6 bases, with 10 bases left in between. Germline CDR1 reads MGHRA; CDR2 reads YSYEKL. This CDR3 spans 13 amino acids. CDR3 in DNA: TGCGCCAGCAGCCAAGTGCCGTCCGGCGAGCAGTACTTC. Protein product: CASSQVPSGEQYF.

Comments on this clone: The sample contains more than one DNA sequence encoding this CDR3. The chain uses TRBV27 and TRBJ1-5; the D is unclear. The CDR3 is made up of 14 amino acids. The germline CDR1 and CDR2 sequences are MNHEY and SMNVEV (reference sequence). V was trimmed by 5 bases and J by 3 bases, leaving 11 bases between them. The CDR3 coding sequence is TGTGCCAGCAGTCTAGGAGGGTACAATCAGCCCCAGCATTTT. The encoded protein is CASSLGGYNQPQHF.

The rearrangement uses TRBV11-3 and TRBJ1-1, with no clear D. The CDR3 spans 13 residues. Trimming left V 4 bases short and J 3 bases short, with 9 bases between. Germline V gives CDR1 SGHNT, CDR2 YENEEA. For the CDR3, the DNA is TGTGCCAGCAGCTATGAGCGGGACACTGAAGCTTTCTTT. It codes for CASSYERDTEAFF.

The chain is built from TRBV5-1 and TRBJ2-1, with unresolved D. The CDR3 length is 14 residues. Per the germline V gene, CDR1 is SGHRS and CDR2 is YFSETQ. The germline V and J ends were trimmed by 0 bases and 6 bases, with 10 bases remaining between them. The CDR3 spells CASSLGSVGNEQFF. The CDR3, as DNA: TGCGCCAGCAGCTTGGGGTCCGTCGGCAATGAGCAGTTCTTC. The full variable domain, in which reference TRBV5-1 and TRBJ2-1 provide the parts outside the CDR3, is KAGVTQTPRYLIKTRGQQVTLSCSPISGHRSVSWYQQTPGQGLQFLFEYFSETQRNKGNFPGRFSGRQFSNSRSEMNVSTLELGDSALYLCASSLGSVGNEQFFGPGTRLTVL.

V is TRBV7-8 and J is TRBJ2-3; D remains unclear. Germline lookup yields CDR1 SGHVS and CDR2 FQNEAQ. Trimming pared 11 bases from V and 2 bases from J, leaving 17 bases between. The CDR3 totals 14 residues. CDR3 in amino acids: CAGSWPSDTDTQYF. Here the CDR3 DNA reads TGTGCCGGATCCTGGCCTTCCGACACAGATACGCAGTATTTT.

V gene TRBV4-1 combines with J gene TRBJ1-5, with TRBD1 as a possible D gene (5 bases). Trimming shortened V by 3 bases and J by 6 bases, and 21 bases separated the two germline ends. Germline values: CDR1 MGHRA, CDR2 YSYEKL. The CDR3 totals 17 residues. The CDR3 protein is CASSQNLAGPGGQPQHF. The CDR3 DNA is TGCGCCAGCAGCCAGAACCTAGCGGGACCGGGAGGTCAGCCCCAGCATTTT.

The chain links TRBV5-4 to TRBJ2-2; no clear D gene. CDR1 and CDR2 (germline): SGHNT, YYREEE (reference sequence). The CDR3 consists of 15 residues. V was pared by 1 base and J by 3 bases, with 10 bases between. CDR3: CASSLSRSDTGELFF. CDR3 bases: TGTGCCAGCAGCTTGTCGAGGAGCGACACCGGGGAGCTGTTTTTT.

This rearrangement joins TRBV28 to TRBJ2-2; D gene ambiguous. The CDR3 extends over 13 amino acids. V was shortened by 7 bases and J by 3 bases, with 9 bases between the two germline ends. Germline CDR1 reads MDHEN; CDR2 reads SYDVKM. This chain's CDR3 is CASIDGDTGELFF. The CDR3 coding sequence is TGTGCCAGCATCGATGGGGACACCGGGGAGCTGTTTTTT. The full variable domain, rest sourced from reference TRBV28 and TRBJ2-2, is DVKVTQSSRYLVKRTGEKVFLECVQDMDHENMFWYRQDPGLGLRLIYFSYDVKMKEKGDIPEGYSVSREKKERFSLILESASTNQTSMYLCASIDGDTGELFFGEGSRLTVL.

The chain recombines TRBV11-3 with TRBJ2-1; 7 positions match TRBD2. The length of the CDR3 is 16 residues. The V gene end was trimmed by 7 bases and the J gene end by 0 bases; junction bases not matched to a gene: 9. CDR1 SGHNT and CDR2 YENEEA come from the germline V gene. The CDR3 region has the DNA TGTGCCAGCACCCTCGGCGGGGGAAGCTCCTACAATGAGCAGTTCTTC. Amino acids: CASTLGGGSSYNEQFF.

The J gene is TRBJ2-2, the V gene TRBV7-6; 9 positions agree with TRBD1. Losses at the gene ends were 5 bases for V and 4 bases for J; bases not matched to a gene: 11. The CDR3 has 17 residues. Germline V gene data show CDR1 as SGHVS and CDR2 as FNYEAQ. The CDR3 DNA is TGTGCCAGCAGCGACCACAGGGGGCTGGGTGGCACCGGGGAGCTGTTTTTT. It codes for CASSDHRGLGGTGELFF. Full variable domain (rest looked up from reference TRBV7-6 and TRBJ2-2): GAGVSQSPRYKVTKRGQDVALRCDPISGHVSLYWYRQALGQGPEFLTYFNYEAQQDKSGLPNDRFSAERPEGSISTLTIQRTEQRDSAMYRCASSDHRGLGGTGELFFGEGSRLTVL.

V is TRBV19 and J is TRBJ1-2; 7 bases agree with TRBD1. Trimming at V came to 8 bases and at J to 2 bases, leaving 8 bases not matched to a gene. The CDR3 length is 14 residues. The germline V gene has CDR1 LNHDA and CDR2 SQIVND (reference sequence). The CDR3 loop reads CASGWTGPNYGYTF. The CDR3 DNA reads as TGTGCCAGTGGGTGGACAGGACCGAACTATGGCTACACCTTC.

The chain uses TRBV14 and TRBJ2-5, with D unresolved. The CDR3 runs to 12 residues. V lost 4 bases and J 6 bases, leaving 9 bases between the germline ends. Germline values: CDR1 SGHDN, CDR2 FVKESK. The CDR3 is CASSPRSQTQYF. DNA for the CDR3: TGTGCCAGCAGCCCGAGATCGCAGACCCAGTACTTC.

This clone was observed once. The chain employs TRBV10-1 and TRBJ2-3, with 10 bases lining up with TRBD2. Germline CDR1 reads WNHNN; CDR2 reads SYGVQD (reference sequence). The length of the CDR3 is 15 residues. V lost 3 bases and J lost 4; bases outside the gene matches: 4. The CDR3 nucleotides read TGCGCCAGCAGTGACCGGCTAGCGGGAGCAGATACGCAGTATTTT. Its protein is CASSDRLAGADTQYF.

The rearrangement uses TRBV30 and TRBJ1-1, with D uncertain. The CDR3 runs to 12 residues. V shed 3 bases and J shed 11 bases, with 16 bases lying between them. Germline lookup yields CDR1 GTSNPN and CDR2 SVGIG (reference sequence). CDR3 residues: CAWSVGLNGAFF. In DNA form, the CDR3 reads TGTGCCTGGAGCGTAGGACTAAATGGGGCTTTCTTT.

The rearrangement links TRBV11-3 to TRBJ1-2; D is unresolved. Trimming took off 2 bases at V and 0 bases at J, with 1 base between the two ends. The germline CDR1 and CDR2 sequences are SGHNT and YENEEA. The CDR3 contains 12 residues. CDR3 sequence reads: CASSLSNYGYTF. The CDR3 coding sequence is TGTGCCAGCAGCTTATCTAACTATGGCTACACCTTC.

This clone was counted between two and nine times. The V gene is TRBV11-3, the J gene TRBJ1-1, with a possible D match to TRBD1 (6 bases). Germline CDR1 is SGHNT and CDR2 is YENEEA. Trimming removed 7 bases from V and 1 base from J, with 19 bases in between. The CDR3 spans 16 residues. The CDR3 sequence is CASNPSGGGPNTEAFF. In DNA form, the CDR3 reads TGTGCCAGCAACCCATCAGGAGGGGGACCGAACACTGAAGCTTTCTTT.

CDR3 amino acids: CASSYRGMAYEQYF. DNA for the CDR3: TGTGCCAGCAGTTACAGGGGGATGGCCTACGAGCAGTACTTC. The rearrangement uses TRBV6-5 and TRBJ2-7, with D perhaps TRBD1 (6 bases). CDR3 length: 14 residues. Germline CDR1 MNHEY, CDR2 SVGAGI. The ends were cut back, 2 bases at V and 2 bases at J, with 10 bases in the middle.

This clone has only one observation. V and J are TRBV9 and TRBJ2-7, with no clear D. Germline-derived CDR1 and CDR2 are SGDLS and YYNGEE. Trimming removed 0 bases from V and 8 bases from J, with 9 bases in between. The CDR3 length is 12 residues. Written as DNA, the CDR3 is TGTGCCAGCAGCGTAGTGGGTGGCAAGCAGTACTTC. Protein product: CASSVVGGKQYF.

The V gene is TRBV5-6, the J gene TRBJ2-3; 9 nucleotides line up with TRBD1. The V and J ends lost 3 bases and 15 bases, in that order; junction bases with no gene match: 8. Germline CDR1 and CDR2: SGHDT and YYEEEE. This CDR3 is built from 12 residues. The CDR3 region has the DNA TGTGCCAGCAGCTATGGGACAGGGTTGGACTATTTT. Translated: CASSYGTGLDYF. The variable domain in full, with the rest retrieved from reference TRBV5-6 and TRBJ2-3, is DAGVTQSPTHLIKTRGQQVTLRCSPKSGHDTVSWYQQALGQGPQFIFQYYEEEERQRGNFPDRFSGHQFPNYSSELNVNALLLGDSALYLCASSYGTGLDYFGPGTRLTVL.

The chain couples TRBV28 to TRBJ1-2, with D tentatively TRBD1 (6 bases). The germline CDR1 and CDR2 sequences are MDHEN and SYDVKM. There are 15 residues in the CDR3. The V and J ends lost 1 base and 5 bases respectively, with 14 bases between them. The DNA for the CDR3 is TGTGCCAGCAGTTTATCGGGGGGCCCCCTTTATGGCTACACCTTC. As protein: CASSLSGGPLYGYTF.

This clone was recorded a few times. The chain recombines TRBV10-3 with TRBJ2-7; D possibly corresponds to TRBD2 (5 bases). Trimming took off 7 bases at V and 6 bases at J, with 16 bases between the two ends. Germline assignment: CDR1 ENHRY and CDR2 SYGVKD. The CDR3 spans 13 residues. The CDR3 loop is CAIKYREGGEQYF. The CDR3 region has the DNA TGTGCCATCAAGTACCGGGAAGGAGGCGAGCAGTACTTC.

The rearrangement links TRBV4-1 to TRBJ1-3, with D tentatively TRBD1 (5 bases). The CDR3 runs to 15 residues. Trimming left V 1 base short and J 2 bases short, with 9 bases between. Germline V gene lookup returns CDR1 MGHRA and CDR2 YSYEKL. Here the CDR3 DNA reads TGCGCCAGCAGCCAAGTGGGGGGTGCTGGAAACACCATATATTTT. Translation: CASSQVGGAGNTIYF.

The J gene is TRBJ1-4, the V gene TRBV28; TRBD1 agrees at 7 bases. This CDR3 is 15 amino acids long. CDR1 MDHEN and CDR2 SYDVKM come from the germline V gene. Trimming took 6 bases from V and 10 from J; bases not matched to a gene: 14. As DNA, the CDR3 is TGTGCCAGCAGCCTGGGACAGCCTACTAGGGGAAAACTGTTTTTT. It translates to CASSLGQPTRGKLFF.

V usage is TRBV4-1 and J usage is TRBJ1-2, with D unresolved. The CDR3 contains 14 residues. V was trimmed by 0 bases and J by 7 bases, leaving 12 bases between them. CDR1 is MGHRA and CDR2 is YSYEKL in the germline V gene. CDR3 sequence (DNA): TGCGCCAGCAGCCAAGAAAGACGGACGGGTGGCTACACCTTC. This gives the protein CASSQERRTGGYTF.